What follows is one T cell receptor (beta chain) and its context. What it binds is unknown. CDR1 is KGHDR, CDR2 SFDVKD, per germline. The CDR3 covers 17 residues. V dropped 4 bases and J dropped 2; count of bases not matched to a gene: 5. CDR3 regions were amplified by Arm-PCR using iRepertoire HTBI primers to build TCR beta libraries. TCRdb re-analysed the multiplex PCR reads in MiXCR, keeping a single row per CDR3 protein. The sample records about 400,000 distinct CDR3 sequences, under 25% being singletons. This sample is drawn from a study of regulatory T cells in long-lasting Graves disease. Time point specified: persistent/refractory GD, antithyroid drugs over 5 years with positive TRAb. RNA from PBMCs was the source of the TCR library. As collected, the peripheral blood samples measured about 9.6 milliliters each and went into EDTA tubes. Study-level results: Persistent disease was associated with favored TRBV28 usage and with favored use of TRBJ1-2 and TRBJ2-5.

This TCR was recovered from a female donor with Graves disease. V usage is TRBV24-1 and J usage is TRBJ2-2, with 11 bases aligning to TRBD1. The sequencing used peripheral blood mononuclear cells (PBMCs), collected when the disease was refractory, from a patient treated with antithyroid drugs. The CDR3 reads CATSENGQGANTGELFF. In nucleotides, the CDR3 is TGTGCCACCAGTGAAAACGGACAGGGGGCCAACACCGGGGAGCTGTTTTTT.